Presented here are 4 T cell receptor beta chains from one specimen sequenced in a study of T cell responses to AZD1222 COVID-19 vaccine. Profiling relied on immunoSEQ multiplex PCR, and the TCRdb table lists in-frame clones only, not all of them. Among 150,000 or so clones listed, 70% to 90% were seen once. Source: peripheral blood, taken on day 0 of AZD1222 vaccination. The receptors originated from an adult in good health.

V gene TRBV4-3 combines with J gene TRBJ1-5; D is perhaps TRBD1 (5 bases). The CDR3 extends over 16 amino acids. Trimming left V 0 bases short and J 4 bases short, with 13 bases between. Germline V gene lookup returns CDR1 LGHNA and CDR2 YSLEER. The CDR3 loop reads CASSQEFQGRNQPQHF. As DNA, the CDR3 is TGCGCCAGCAGCCAAGAATTCCAGGGTAGGAATCAGCCCCAGCATTTT.

The rearrangement uses TRBV28 and TRBJ1-5; D is unresolved. Germline assignment: CDR1 MDHEN and CDR2 SYDVKM. The V gene lost 6 bases and the J gene lost 2 bases, with 11 bases spanning the gap. This CDR3 comprises 14 residues. CDR3 in amino acids: CASSGFMGNQPQHF. In DNA form, the CDR3 reads TGTGCCAGCAGCGGTTTTATGGGCAATCAGCCCCAGCATTTT.

This chain connects TRBV7-9 to TRBJ1-4; 9 bases align to TRBD1. Germline V gene sequence: CDR1 SEHNR, CDR2 FQNEAQ (reference sequence). J was trimmed by 4 bases and V by 5 bases; bases with no gene match: 14. The CDR3 consists of 18 residues. The chain's CDR3 is CASSRFGRDRAVNEKLFF. DNA for the CDR3: TGTGCCAGCAGCCGTTTTGGGCGGGACAGGGCAGTTAATGAAAAACTGTTTTTT.

This clone came up once. This chain connects TRBV3-1 (or the pseudogene TRBV3-2) to TRBJ1-2; D gene ambiguous. Looked up from germline, CDR1 is LGHDT and CDR2 is YNNKEL (reference sequence). This CDR3 spans 14 amino acids. Trimming left V 0 bases short and J 4 bases short, with 9 bases between. The CDR3 is CASSQELGSYGYTF. DNA of the CDR3: TGTGCCAGCAGCCAAGAATTAGGGTCCTATGGCTACACCTTC.